The source of this TCR beta chain is a study of T-cell reconstitution after alpha-beta-depleted transplantation in children. This clonotype was observed a handful of times. Unique molecular identifiers were built into the TCRbeta library. TCRdb called the PCR reads again in MiXCR, with one record for every CDR3 protein. The table lists 400,000 to 550,000 distinct CDR3 sequences, about 10% of them singletons. Per germline, CDR1 SGHRS and CDR2 YFSETQ. CDR3 size: 15 residues. V gave up 1 base and J gave up 6 bases, with 14 bases separating them. This material consisted of PBMCs, taken before TCRalphabeta/CD19-depleted stem cell transplant. The receptor's source is a child under 10 years old with inherited bone marrow failure, due to receive a stem cell transplant. V gene TRBV5-1 combines with J gene TRBJ1-5, with a tentative D call TRBD1 (6 bases). In nucleotides, the CDR3 is TGCGCCAGCAGCTTGAGCGGTAGGGGGAGTCAGCCCCAGCATTTT. Encoded protein: CASSLSGRGSQPQHF.